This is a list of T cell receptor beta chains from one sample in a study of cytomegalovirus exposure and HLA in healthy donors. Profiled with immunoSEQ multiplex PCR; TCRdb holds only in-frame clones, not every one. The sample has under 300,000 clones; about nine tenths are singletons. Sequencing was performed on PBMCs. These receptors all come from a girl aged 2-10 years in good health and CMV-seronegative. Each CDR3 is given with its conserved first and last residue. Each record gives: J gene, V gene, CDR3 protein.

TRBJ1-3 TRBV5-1 CASSLERGIGNTIYF
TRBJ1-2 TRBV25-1 CAIRRGGYGYTF
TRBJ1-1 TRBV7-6 CASSLELGVNTEAFF
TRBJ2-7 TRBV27 CASRNPGQGTYEQYF
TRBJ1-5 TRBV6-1 CASSEEWKGGTVSNQPQHF
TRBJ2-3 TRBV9 CASSVAGGFTDTQYF
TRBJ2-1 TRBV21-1 CASSKADCSERNNEQFF
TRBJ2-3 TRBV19 CASTTSGRIESGGTQYF
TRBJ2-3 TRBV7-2 CASNYNFAGGEDTQYF
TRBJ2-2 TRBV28 CASSWDSNTGELFF
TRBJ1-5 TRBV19 CASSIFESSNQPQHF
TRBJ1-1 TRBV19 CASSDRKGTEAFF
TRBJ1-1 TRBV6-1 CASSEELGQANTEAFF